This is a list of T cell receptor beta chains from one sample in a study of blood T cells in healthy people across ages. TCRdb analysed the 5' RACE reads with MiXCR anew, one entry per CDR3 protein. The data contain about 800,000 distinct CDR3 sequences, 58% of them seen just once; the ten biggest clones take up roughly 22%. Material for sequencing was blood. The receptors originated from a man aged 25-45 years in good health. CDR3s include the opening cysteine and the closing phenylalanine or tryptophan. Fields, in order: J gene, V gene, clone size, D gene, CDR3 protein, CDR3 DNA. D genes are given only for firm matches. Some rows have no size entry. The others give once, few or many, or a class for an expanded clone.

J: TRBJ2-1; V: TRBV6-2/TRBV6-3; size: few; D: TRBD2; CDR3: CASSSWLAGGDEQFF; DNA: TGTGCCAGCAGTTCCTGGCTAGCGGGGGGGGATGAGCAGTTCTTC
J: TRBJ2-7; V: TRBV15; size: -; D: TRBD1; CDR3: CATSRDRLDRGAYEQYF; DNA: TGTGCCACCAGCAGAGATCGCCTCGACAGGGGCGCCTACGAGCAGTACTTC
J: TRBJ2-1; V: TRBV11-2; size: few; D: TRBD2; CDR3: CASSPTAGETEQFF; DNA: TGTGCCAGCAGCCCAACAGCGGGGGAGACTGAGCAGTTCTTC
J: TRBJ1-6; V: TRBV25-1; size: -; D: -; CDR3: CASRGGSSYNSPLHF; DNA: TGTGCCAGCAGAGGGGGAAGCTCCTATAATTCACCCCTCCACTTT
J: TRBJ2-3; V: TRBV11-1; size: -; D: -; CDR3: CASSAGTGIDTQYF; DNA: TGTGCCAGCAGCGCGGGCACAGGGATCGATACGCAGTATTTT
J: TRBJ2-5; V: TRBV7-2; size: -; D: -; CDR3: CASSLTGLGEQYF; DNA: TGTGCCAGCAGCCTCACAGGGTTAGGGGAGCAGTACTTC
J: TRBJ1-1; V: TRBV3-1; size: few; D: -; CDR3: CASSQDPDATTEPEAFF; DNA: TGTGCCAGCAGCCAAGATCCCGACGCCACAACAGAGCCTGAAGCTTTCTTT
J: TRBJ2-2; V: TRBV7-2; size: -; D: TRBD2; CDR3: CASSWRTGGSGELFF; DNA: TGTGCCAGCAGCTGGCGGACGGGGGGGAGCGGGGAGCTGTTTTTT
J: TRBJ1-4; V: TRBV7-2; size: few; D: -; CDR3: CASSTSGKLFF; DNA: TGTGCCAGCAGCACGAGCGGGAAACTGTTTTTT
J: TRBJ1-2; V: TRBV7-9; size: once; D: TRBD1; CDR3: CASSPRQGGNYGYTF; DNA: TGTGCCAGCAGCCCGAGACAGGGGGGTAACTATGGCTACACCTTC
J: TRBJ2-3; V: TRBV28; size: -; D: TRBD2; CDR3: CASSLGTSATDTQYF; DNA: TGTGCCAGCAGTCTCGGGACTAGCGCCACAGATACGCAGTATTTT
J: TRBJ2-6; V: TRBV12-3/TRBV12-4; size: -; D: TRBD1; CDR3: CASRYTGGWGFGANVLTF; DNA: TGTGCCAGCAGATATACAGGGGGCTGGGGCTTTGGGGCCAACGTCCTGACTTTC
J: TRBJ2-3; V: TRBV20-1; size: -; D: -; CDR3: CSARDFTSTDTQYF; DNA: TGCAGTGCTAGAGATTTCACTTCCACAGATACGCAGTATTTT
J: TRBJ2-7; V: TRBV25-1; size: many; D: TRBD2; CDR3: CASRRGASYEQYF; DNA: TGTGCCAGCAGGCGGGGGGCCTCCTACGAGCAGTACTTC
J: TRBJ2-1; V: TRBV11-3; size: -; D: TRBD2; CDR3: CASSSAGTTYNEQFF; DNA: TGTGCCAGCAGTTCTGCCGGGACTACCTACAATGAGCAGTTCTTC
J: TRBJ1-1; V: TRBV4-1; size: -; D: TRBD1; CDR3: CASKKDRGEAFF; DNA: TGCGCCAGCAAAAAGGACAGGGGCGAAGCTTTCTTT
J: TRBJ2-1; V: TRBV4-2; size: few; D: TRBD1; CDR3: CASSQVGTADNEQFF; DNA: TGTGCCAGCAGCCAAGTCGGGACAGCCGACAATGAGCAGTTCTTC
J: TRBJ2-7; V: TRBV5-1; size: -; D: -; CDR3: CASSLPKNGHQNLLEQYF; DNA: TGCGCCAGCAGCCTCCCAAAGAACGGACACCAAAATCTCCTCGAGCAGTACTTC
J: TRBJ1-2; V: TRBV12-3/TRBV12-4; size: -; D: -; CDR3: CASSIGRPNYGYTF; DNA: TGTGCCAGCAGTATTGGGAGGCCCAACTATGGCTACACCTTC
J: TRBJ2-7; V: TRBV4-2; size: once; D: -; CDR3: CASSQNRAYEQYF; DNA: TGTGCCAGCAGCCAAAACCGGGCCTACGAGCAGTACTTC
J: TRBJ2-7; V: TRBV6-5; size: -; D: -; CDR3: CASTPGLDSYEQYF; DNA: TGTGCCAGCACCCCAGGCCTGGATTCCTACGAGCAGTACTTC
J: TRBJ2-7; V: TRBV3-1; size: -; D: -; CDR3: CASSQGASASYEQYF; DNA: TGTGCCAGCAGCCAAGGGGCAAGCGCTTCCTACGAGCAGTACTTC
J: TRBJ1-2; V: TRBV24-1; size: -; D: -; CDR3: CATSDATGNYGYTF; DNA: TGTGCCACCAGTGATGCCACAGGAAACTATGGCTACACCTTC
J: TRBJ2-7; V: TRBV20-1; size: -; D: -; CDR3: CSAETTLQADYEQYF; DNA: TGCAGTGCTGAGACAACCTTACAGGCGGACTACGAGCAGTACTTC
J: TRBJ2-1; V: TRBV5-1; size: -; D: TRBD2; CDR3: CASSPGTIFDEQFF; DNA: TGCGCCAGCAGCCCCGGGACTATTTTTGATGAGCAGTTCTTC
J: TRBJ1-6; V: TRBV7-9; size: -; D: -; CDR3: CASSHRAGNKNSPLLF; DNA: TGTGCCAGCAGCCATCGGGCGGGGAATAAGAATTCACCCCTCCTCTTT
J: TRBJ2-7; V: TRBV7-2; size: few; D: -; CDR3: CASSPAAGPYEQYF; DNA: TGTGCCAGCAGCCCAGCGGCGGGCCCCTACGAGCAGTACTTC
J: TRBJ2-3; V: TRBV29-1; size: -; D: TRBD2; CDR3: CSVDSGGGTDTQYF; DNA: TGCAGCGTTGATAGCGGGGGGGGCACAGATACGCAGTATTTT
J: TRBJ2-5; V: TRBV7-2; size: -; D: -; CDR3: CASSVGLMQYF; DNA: TGTGCCAGCAGCGTGGGCTTAATGCAGTACTTC
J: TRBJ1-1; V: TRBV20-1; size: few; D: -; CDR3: CSARRTEAFF; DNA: TGCAGTGCTAGGCGGACAGAAGCTTTCTTT
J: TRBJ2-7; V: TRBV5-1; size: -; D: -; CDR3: CASSPQLLAVGSYEQYF; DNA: TGCGCCAGCAGCCCCCAGCTTTTGGCGGTGGGTTCGTACGAGCAGTACTTC
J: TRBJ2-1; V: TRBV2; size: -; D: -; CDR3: CASLTEKTGSYNEQFF; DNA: TGTGCCAGCCTCACGGAGAAGACAGGCTCCTACAATGAGCAGTTCTTC
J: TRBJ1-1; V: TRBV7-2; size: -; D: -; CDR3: CASSLTYGNTEAFF; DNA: TGTGCCAGCAGCCTCACTTACGGGAACACTGAAGCTTTCTTT
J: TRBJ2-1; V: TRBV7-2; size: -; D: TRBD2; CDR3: CASGLAGPNEQFF; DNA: TGTGCCAGCGGCCTAGCGGGACCCAATGAGCAGTTCTTC
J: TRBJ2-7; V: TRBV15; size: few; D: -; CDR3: CATSRDRGSYEQYF; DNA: TGTGCCACCAGCAGAGATCGGGGTTCCTACGAGCAGTACTTC
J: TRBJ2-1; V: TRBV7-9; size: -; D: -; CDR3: CASNLVSRDDEQFF; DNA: TGTGCCAGCAACTTAGTGAGCAGGGACGATGAGCAGTTCTTC
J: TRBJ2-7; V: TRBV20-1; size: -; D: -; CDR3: CSASSLKYDEQYF; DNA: TGCAGTGCTAGTTCGCTCAAATACGACGAGCAGTACTTC
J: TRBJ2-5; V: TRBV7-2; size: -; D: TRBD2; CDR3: CASSLSSGRGSGQETQYF; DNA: TGTGCCAGCAGCTTATCTAGCGGGAGGGGGTCGGGCCAAGAGACCCAGTACTTC
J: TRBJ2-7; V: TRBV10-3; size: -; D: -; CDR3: CAISDGTSSYEQYF; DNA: TGTGCCATCAGTGATGGGACATCCTCCTACGAGCAGTACTTC
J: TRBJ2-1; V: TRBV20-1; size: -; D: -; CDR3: CSARARHRVNEQFF; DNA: TGCAGTGCTAGAGCCCGCCACAGGGTGAATGAGCAGTTCTTC
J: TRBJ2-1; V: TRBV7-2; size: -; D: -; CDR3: CASSLGVENEQFF; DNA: TGTGCCAGCAGCTTAGGAGTTGAAAATGAGCAGTTCTTC
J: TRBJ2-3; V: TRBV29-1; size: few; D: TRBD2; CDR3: CSARGGGPDTQYF; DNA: TGCAGCGCCCGCGGGGGGGGCCCAGATACGCAGTATTTT
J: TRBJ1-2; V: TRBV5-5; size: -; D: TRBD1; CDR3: CASSLRTGDKNYGYTF; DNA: TGTGCCAGCAGCTTGCGCACAGGGGATAAGAATTATGGCTACACCTTC
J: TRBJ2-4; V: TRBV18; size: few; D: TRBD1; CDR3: CATGTGTKNIQYF; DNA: TGTGCCACCGGGACAGGGACCAAAAACATTCAGTACTTC
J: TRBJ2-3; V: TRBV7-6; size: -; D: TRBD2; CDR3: CASSHRRRGGTDTQYF; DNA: TGTGCCAGCAGCCACAGGCGGCGGGGGGGAACAGATACGCAGTATTTT
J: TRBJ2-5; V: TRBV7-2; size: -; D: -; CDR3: CASSFQQGFQETQYF; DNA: TGTGCCAGCAGCTTCCAACAGGGTTTCCAAGAGACCCAGTACTTC
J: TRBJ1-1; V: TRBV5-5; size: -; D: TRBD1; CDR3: CASSPHGTGLNTEAFF; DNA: TGTGCCAGCAGCCCACACGGGACAGGTCTAAACACTGAAGCTTTCTTT
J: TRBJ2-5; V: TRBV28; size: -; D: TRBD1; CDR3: CASSPILQGAEYF; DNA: TGTGCCAGCAGCCCCATCTTACAGGGGGCGGAGTACTTC
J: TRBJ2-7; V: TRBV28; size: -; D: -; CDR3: CASSLWAKWGGTYEQYF; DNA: TGTGCCAGCAGTTTATGGGCTAAGTGGGGAGGAACCTACGAGCAGTACTTC
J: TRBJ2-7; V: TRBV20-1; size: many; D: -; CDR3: CSARPLEGYEQYF; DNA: TGCAGTGCTAGGCCCCTTGAGGGCTACGAGCAGTACTTC
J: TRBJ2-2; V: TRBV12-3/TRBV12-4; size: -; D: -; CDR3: CASSAVVTGELFF; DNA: TGTGCCAGCAGTGCCGTGGTAACCGGGGAGCTGTTTTTT